Sequencing of this TCR beta chain was carried out in a study of blood T cell repertoires in COVID-19. The wider study: Material from acute and convalescent COVID-19 was sourced from the United States, Italy and Spain.

The data were produced by immunoSEQ multiplex PCR, yet TCRdb's version contains in-frame clones alone and is incomplete. This table holds around 250,000 clones, about 86% found once. Cohort assignment relied on participant-reported clinical history. CDR3 size: 16 residues. V was cut by 3 bases and J by 5 bases, with 15 bases left in between. The germline V gene encodes CDR1 KGHDR and CDR2 SFDVKD. The origin of this receptor is a man in his thirties or forties with acute COVID-19. Specimen: PBMCs or T cells enriched from blood (not recorded which). This chain uses TRBV24-1 with TRBJ2-2; tentative D call: TRBD2 (5 bases). DNA of the CDR3: TGTGCCACCAGTGATCCAAGGACGGGGAATACCGGGGAGCTGTTTTTT. It encodes CATSDPRTGNTGELFF.